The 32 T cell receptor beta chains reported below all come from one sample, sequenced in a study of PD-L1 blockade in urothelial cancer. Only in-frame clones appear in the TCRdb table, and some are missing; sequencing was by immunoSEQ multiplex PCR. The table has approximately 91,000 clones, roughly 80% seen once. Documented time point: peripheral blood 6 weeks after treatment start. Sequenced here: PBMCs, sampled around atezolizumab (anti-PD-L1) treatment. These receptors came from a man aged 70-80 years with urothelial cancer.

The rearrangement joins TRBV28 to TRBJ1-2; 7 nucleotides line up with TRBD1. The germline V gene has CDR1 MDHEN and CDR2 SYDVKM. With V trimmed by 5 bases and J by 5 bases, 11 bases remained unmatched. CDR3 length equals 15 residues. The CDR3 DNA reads TGTGCCAGCAGTCCCGTCGACAGGGTGGAATATGGCTACACCTTC. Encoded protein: CASSPVDRVEYGYTF.

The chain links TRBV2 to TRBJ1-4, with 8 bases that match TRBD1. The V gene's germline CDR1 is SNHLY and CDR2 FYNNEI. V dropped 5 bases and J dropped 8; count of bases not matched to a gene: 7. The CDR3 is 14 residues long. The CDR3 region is CASSLQGGEEKLFF. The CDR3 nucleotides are TGTGCCAGCAGTCTACAGGGGGGAGAAGAAAAACTGTTTTTT.

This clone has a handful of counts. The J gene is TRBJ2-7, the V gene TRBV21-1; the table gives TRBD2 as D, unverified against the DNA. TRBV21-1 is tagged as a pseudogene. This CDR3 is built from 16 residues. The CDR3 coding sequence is TGTGCCAGCAGCTCCCCCCTGGGGACTAGCTCGGGCGAGCAGTACTTC. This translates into CASSSPLGTSSGEQYF.

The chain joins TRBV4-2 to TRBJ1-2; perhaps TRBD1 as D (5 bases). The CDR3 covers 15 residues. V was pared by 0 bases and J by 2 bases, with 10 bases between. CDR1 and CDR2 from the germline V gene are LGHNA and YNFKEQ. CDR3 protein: CASSQDLQANYGYTF. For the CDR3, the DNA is TGTGCCAGCAGCCAAGATTTACAGGCAAACTATGGCTACACCTTC.

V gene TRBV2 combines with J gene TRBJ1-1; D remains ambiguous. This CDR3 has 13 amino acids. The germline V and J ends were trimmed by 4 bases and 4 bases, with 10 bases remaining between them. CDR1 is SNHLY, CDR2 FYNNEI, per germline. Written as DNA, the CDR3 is TGTGCCAGCAGTGGGCAGGTTAGCACTGAAGCTTTCTTT. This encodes CASSGQVSTEAFF.

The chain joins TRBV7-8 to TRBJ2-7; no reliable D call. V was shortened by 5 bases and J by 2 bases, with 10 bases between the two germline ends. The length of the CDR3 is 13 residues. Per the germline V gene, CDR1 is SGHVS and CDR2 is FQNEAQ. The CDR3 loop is CASSQTVTYEQYF. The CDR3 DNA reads TGTGCCAGCAGCCAAACAGTCACCTACGAGCAGTACTTC. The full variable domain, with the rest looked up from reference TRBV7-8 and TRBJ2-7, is GAGVSQSPRYKVAKRGQDVALRCDPISGHVSLFWYQQALGQGPEFLTYFQNEAQLDKSGLPSDRFFAERPEGSVSTLKIQRTQQEDSAVYLCASSQTVTYEQYFGPGTRLTVT.

The CDR3 loop is CASSSRLPEPYEQYF. The CDR3 nucleotides are TGTGCCAGCAGCTCCCGTCTGCCAGAACCCTACGAGCAGTACTTC. J is TRBJ2-7 and V is TRBV7-8; no reliable D call. The germline V gene encodes CDR1 SGHVS and CDR2 FQNEAQ. Trimming removed 4 bases from V and 2 bases from J, with 15 bases in between. This CDR3 contains 15 residues.

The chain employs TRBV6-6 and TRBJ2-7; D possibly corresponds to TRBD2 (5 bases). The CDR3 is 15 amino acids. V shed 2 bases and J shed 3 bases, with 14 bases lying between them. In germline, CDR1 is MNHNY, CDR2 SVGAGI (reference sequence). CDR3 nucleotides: TGTGCCAGCAGTTACGCAGAGGGTGAGGGCTACGAGCAGTACTTC. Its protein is CASSYAEGEGYEQYF.

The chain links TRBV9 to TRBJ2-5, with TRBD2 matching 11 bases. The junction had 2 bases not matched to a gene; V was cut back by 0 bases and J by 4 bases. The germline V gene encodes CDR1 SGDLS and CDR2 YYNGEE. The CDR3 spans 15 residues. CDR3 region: CASSVGTSGSETQYF. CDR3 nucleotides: TGTGCCAGCAGCGTAGGGACTAGCGGGTCAGAGACCCAGTACTTC.

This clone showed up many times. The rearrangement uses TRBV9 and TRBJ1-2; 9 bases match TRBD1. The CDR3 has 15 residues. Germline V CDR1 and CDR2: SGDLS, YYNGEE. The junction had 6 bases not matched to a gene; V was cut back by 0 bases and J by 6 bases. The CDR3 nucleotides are TGTGCCAGCAGCGTAGGGGACAGGGATGGCAATGGCTACACCTTC. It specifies CASSVGDRDGNGYTF.

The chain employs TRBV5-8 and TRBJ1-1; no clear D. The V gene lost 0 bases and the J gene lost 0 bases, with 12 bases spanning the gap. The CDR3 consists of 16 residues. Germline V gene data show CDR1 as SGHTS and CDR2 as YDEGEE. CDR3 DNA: TGTGCCAGCAGCTTGGTGCAGAAATTGATGAACACTGAAGCTTTCTTT. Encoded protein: CASSLVQKLMNTEAFF.

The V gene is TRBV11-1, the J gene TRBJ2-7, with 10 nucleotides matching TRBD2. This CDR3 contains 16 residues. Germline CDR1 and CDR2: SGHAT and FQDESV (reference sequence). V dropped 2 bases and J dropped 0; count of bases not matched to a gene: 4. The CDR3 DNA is TGTGCCAGCAGCTTACCATTAGCGGGAGGCTCCTACGAGCAGTACTTC. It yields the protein CASSLPLAGGSYEQYF.

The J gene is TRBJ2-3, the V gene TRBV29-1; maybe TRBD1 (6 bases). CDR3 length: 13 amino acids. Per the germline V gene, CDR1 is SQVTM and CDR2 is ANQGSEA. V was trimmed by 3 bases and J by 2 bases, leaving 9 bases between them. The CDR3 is CSVDRGNTDTQYF. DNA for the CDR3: TGCAGCGTTGACAGGGGTAACACAGATACGCAGTATTTT.

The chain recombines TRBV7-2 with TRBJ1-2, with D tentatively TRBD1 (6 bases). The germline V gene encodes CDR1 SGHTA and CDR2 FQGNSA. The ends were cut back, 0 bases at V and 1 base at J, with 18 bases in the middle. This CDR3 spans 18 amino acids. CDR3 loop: CASSLAEQGLRVNYGYTF. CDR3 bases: TGTGCCAGCAGCTTAGCGGAACAGGGTCTGCGCGTTAACTATGGCTACACCTTC.

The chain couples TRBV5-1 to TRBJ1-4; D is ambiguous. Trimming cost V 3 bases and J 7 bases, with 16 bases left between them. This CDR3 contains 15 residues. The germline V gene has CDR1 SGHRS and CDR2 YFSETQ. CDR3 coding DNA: TGCGCCAGCAGCTCGATAGGTGGATCGGGTGAAAAACTGTTTTTT. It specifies CASSSIGGSGEKLFF.

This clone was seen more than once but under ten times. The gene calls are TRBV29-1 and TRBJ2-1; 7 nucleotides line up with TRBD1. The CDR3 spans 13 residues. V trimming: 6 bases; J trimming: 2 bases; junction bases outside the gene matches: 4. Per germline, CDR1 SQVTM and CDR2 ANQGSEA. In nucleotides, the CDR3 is TGCAGCGTGACAGGGACCCCCTACAATGAGCAGTTCTTC. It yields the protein CSVTGTPYNEQFF.

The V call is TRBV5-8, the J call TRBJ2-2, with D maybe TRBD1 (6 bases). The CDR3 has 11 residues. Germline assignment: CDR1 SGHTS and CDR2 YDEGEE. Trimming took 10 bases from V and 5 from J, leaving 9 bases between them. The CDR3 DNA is TGTGCCCTAGGGGGTACCGGGGAGCTGTTTTTT. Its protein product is CALGGTGELFF. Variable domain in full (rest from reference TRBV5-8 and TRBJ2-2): EAGVTQSPTHLIKTRGQQATLRCSPISGHTSVYWYQQALGLGLQFLLWYDEGEERNRGNFPPRFSGRQFPNYSSELNVNALELEDSALYLCALGGTGELFFGEGSRLTVL.

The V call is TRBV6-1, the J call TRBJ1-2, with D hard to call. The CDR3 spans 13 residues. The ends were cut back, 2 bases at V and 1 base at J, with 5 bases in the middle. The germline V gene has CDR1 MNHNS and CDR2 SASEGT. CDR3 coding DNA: TGTGCCAGCAGTGAAACAGATAACTATGGCTACACCTTC. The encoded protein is CASSETDNYGYTF.

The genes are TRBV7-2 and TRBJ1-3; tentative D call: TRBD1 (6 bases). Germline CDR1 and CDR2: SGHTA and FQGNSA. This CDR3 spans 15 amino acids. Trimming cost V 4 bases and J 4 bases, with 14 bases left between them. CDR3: CASSSRSGAGNTIYF. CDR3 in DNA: TGTGCCAGCAGCTCGAGGTCAGGGGCGGGAAACACCATATATTTT.

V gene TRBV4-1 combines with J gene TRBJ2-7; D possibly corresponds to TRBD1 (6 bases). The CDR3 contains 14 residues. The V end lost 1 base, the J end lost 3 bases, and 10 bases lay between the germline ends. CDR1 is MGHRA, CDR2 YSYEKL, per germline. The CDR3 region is CASSQVRGSYEQYF. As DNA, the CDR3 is TGCGCCAGCAGCCAAGTAAGGGGGAGCTACGAGCAGTACTTC.

CDR3 in amino acids: CASSLLVNTEAFF. CDR3 coding DNA: TGCGCCAGCAGCTTGTTAGTGAACACTGAAGCTTTCTTT. This sequence joins TRBV5-1 and TRBJ1-1; D is undetermined. CDR1 and CDR2 from the germline V gene are SGHRS and YFSETQ. This CDR3 has 13 residues. The V and J ends lost 1 base and 0 bases respectively, with 4 bases between them.

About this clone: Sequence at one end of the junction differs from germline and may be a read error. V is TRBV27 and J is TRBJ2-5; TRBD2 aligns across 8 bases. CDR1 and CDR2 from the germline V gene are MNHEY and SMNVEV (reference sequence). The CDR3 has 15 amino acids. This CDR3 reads CASSLSTGGRETQYF. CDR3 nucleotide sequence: TGTGCCAGCAGCTTATCGACGGGAGGGCGAGAGACCCAGTACTTC.

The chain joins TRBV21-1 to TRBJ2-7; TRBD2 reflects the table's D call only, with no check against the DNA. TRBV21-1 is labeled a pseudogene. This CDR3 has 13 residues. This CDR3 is CASNRTIVDEQYF. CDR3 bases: TGTGCCAGCAATAGGACTATAGTCGACGAGCAGTACTTC.

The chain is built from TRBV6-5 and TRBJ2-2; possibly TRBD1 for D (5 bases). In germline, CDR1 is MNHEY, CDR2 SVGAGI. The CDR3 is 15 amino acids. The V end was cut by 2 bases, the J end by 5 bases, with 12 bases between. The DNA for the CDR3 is TGTGCCAGCAGTTACAGGGGCGATAGAACCGGGGAGCTGTTTTTT. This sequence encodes CASSYRGDRTGELFF.

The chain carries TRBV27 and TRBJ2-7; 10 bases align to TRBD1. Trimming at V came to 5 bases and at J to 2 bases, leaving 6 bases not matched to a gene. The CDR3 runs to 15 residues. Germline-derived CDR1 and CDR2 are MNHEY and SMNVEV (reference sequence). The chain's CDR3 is CASSRPGTGAYEQYF. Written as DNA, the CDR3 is TGTGCCAGCAGTCGACCCGGGACAGGGGCCTACGAGCAGTACTTC.

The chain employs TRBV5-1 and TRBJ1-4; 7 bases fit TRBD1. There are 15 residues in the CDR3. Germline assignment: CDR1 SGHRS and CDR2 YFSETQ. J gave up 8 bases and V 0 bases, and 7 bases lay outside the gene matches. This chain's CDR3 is CASSLEGAVAEKLFF. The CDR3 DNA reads TGCGCCAGCAGCTTGGAGGGGGCGGTTGCCGAAAAACTGTTTTTT.

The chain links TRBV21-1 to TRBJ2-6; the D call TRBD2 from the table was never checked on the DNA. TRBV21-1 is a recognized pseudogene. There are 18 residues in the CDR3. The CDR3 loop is CASSKTPSGRVGANVLTF. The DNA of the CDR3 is TGTGCCAGCAGCAAGACCCCTAGCGGGAGGGTGGGGGCCAACGTCCTGACTTTC.

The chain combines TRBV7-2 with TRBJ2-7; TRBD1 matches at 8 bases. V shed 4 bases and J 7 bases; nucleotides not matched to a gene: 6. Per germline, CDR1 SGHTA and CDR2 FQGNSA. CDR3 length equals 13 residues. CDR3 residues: CASSSTGVGEQYF. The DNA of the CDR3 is TGTGCCAGCAGCTCGACAGGGGTTGGGGAGCAGTACTTC.

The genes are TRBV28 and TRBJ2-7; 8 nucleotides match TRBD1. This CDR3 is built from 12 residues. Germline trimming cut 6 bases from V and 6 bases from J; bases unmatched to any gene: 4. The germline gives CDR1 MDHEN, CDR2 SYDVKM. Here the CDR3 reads CASSQGAGEQYF. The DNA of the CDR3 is TGTGCCAGCAGCCAGGGGGCGGGCGAGCAGTACTTC.

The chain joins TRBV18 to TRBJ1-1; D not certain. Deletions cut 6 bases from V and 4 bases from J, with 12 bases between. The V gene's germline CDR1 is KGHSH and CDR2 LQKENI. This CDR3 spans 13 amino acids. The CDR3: CASSPTEGTEAFF. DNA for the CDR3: TGTGCCAGCTCTCCTACAGAGGGCACTGAAGCTTTCTTT.

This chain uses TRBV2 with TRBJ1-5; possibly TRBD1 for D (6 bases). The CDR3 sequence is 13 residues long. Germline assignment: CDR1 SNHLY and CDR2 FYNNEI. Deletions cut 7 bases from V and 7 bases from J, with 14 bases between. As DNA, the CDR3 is TGTGCCAGCAATTACAGGGCAGGGCAGCCCCAGCATTTT. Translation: CASNYRAGQPQHF.

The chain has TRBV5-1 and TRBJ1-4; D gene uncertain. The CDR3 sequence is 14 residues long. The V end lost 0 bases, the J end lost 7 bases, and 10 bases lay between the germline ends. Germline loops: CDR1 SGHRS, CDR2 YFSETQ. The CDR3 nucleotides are TGCGCCAGCAGCTTGGGGGGTCGGGGTGAAAAACTGTTTTTT. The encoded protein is CASSLGGRGEKLFF. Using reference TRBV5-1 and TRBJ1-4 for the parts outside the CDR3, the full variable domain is KAGVTQTPRYLIKTRGQQVTLSCSPISGHRSVSWYQQTPGQGLQFLFEYFSETQRNKGNFPGRFSGRQFSNSRSEMNVSTLELGDSALYLCASSLGGRGEKLFFGSGTQLSVL.